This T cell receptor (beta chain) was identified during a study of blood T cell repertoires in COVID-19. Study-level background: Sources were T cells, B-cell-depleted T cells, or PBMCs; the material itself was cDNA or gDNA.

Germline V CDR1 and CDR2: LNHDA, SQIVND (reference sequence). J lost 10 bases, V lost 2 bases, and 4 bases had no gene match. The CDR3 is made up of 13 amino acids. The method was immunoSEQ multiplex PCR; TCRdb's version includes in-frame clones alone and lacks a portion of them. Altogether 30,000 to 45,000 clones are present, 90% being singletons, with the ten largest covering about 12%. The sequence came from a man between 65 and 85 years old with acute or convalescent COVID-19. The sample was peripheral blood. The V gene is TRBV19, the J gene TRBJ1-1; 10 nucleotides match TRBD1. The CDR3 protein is CASSITRDRGAFF. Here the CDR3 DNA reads TGTGCCAGTAGTATAACCCGGGACAGGGGAGCTTTCTTT.